A single sample gave rise to the 25 T cell receptor beta chains below, sequenced in a study of CD4 T cells in relation to SARS-CoV-2 and coronaviruses. Unexposed donor CD4+ T cells date from about 2010-2019, before the COVID-19 pandemic. The cells were cultured for 10 days before CD4+ T cells were isolated. These TCRs are of unknown antigen specificity. Libraries were prepared by immunoSEQ multiplex PCR; TCRdb keeps only in-frame clonotypes and omits some of them. The data contain under 20,000 clones, around 80% of them seen just once; the ten biggest clones take up roughly 25%. The sequencing sample was made of CD4+ T cells from PBMCs, cultured in vitro. The receptors derive from a human donor in good health.

The genes are TRBV5-1 and TRBJ2-3; D is perhaps TRBD2 (6 bases). Germline assignment: CDR1 SGHRS and CDR2 YFSETQ. Trimming removed 1 base from V and 4 bases from J, with 7 bases in between. This CDR3 is built from 13 residues. The CDR3 is CASSLWGADTQYF. In DNA, the CDR3 is TGCGCCAGCAGCTTGTGGGGGGCAGATACGCAGTATTTT.

J is TRBJ1-2 and V is TRBV4-2; TRBD1 aligns across 11 bases. CDR3 length: 16 residues. Per germline, CDR1 LGHNA and CDR2 YNFKEQ. V shed 2 bases and J 4 bases; nucleotides not matched to a gene: 6. CDR3: CASSQTGTGGSYGYTF. The CDR3 DNA reads as TGTGCCAGCAGCCAAACCGGGACAGGGGGGAGCTATGGCTACACCTTC.

V gene TRBV4-1 combines with J gene TRBJ2-5; TRBD1 or TRBD2 may be the D gene (6 bases each). The CDR3 is 14 amino acids. The V and J ends lost 3 bases and 5 bases respectively, with 13 bases between them. Germline CDR1 and CDR2: MGHRA and YSYEKL. CDR3 DNA: TGCGCCAGCAGCCATGTAGGGGGGCGGGAGACCCAGTACTTC. Its translation is CASSHVGGRETQYF.

This chain uses TRBV4-1 with TRBJ2-5, with 12 nucleotides matching TRBD2. Germline lookup yields CDR1 MGHRA and CDR2 YSYEKL. V was clipped by 0 bases and J by 2 bases; unmatched bases: 7. The CDR3 extends over 18 amino acids. The CDR3: CASSQDPNLAGGQETQYF. CDR3 DNA sequence: TGCGCCAGCAGCCAAGATCCTAATCTAGCGGGAGGGCAAGAGACCCAGTACTTC.

The V gene is TRBV7-9, the J gene TRBJ2-5; 8 nucleotides line up with TRBD2. This CDR3 spans 15 amino acids. Germline V CDR1 and CDR2: SEHNR, FQNEAQ (reference sequence). J gave up 2 bases and V 1 base, and 3 bases lay outside the gene matches. For the CDR3, the DNA is TGTGCCAGCAGCTTAGGGGTAGCGGGGCAAGAGACCCAGTACTTC. Amino acid sequence: CASSLGVAGQETQYF.

V and J are TRBV18 and TRBJ1-3; tentative D call: TRBD1 (6 bases). Germline V gives CDR1 KGHSH, CDR2 LQKENI. V was cut by 4 bases and J by 0 bases, with 10 bases left in between. The CDR3 covers 15 residues. The CDR3 DNA follows: TGTGCCAGCTCACTGGGACAAGACTCTGGAAACACCATATATTTT. Translation gives CASSLGQDSGNTIYF.

There are a few counts of this clone. The genes are TRBV4-2 and TRBJ1-2; D is perhaps TRBD1 (6 bases). The CDR3 loop spans 16 amino acids. Germline CDR1 reads LGHNA; CDR2 reads YNFKEQ. Trimming took off 0 bases at V and 8 bases at J, with 19 bases between the two ends. As DNA, the CDR3 is TGTGCCAGCAGCCAAGATTACAGGGTTCACTCGGGGGGCTACACCTTC. Amino acids: CASSQDYRVHSGGYTF.

The chain carries TRBV7-8 and TRBJ2-3; 14 bases map to TRBD2. The trim removed 4 bases at V and 0 bases at J, leaving 6 bases unmatched. Germline loops: CDR1 SGHVS, CDR2 FQNEAQ. This CDR3 has 18 amino acids. CDR3 DNA sequence: TGTGCCAGCAGCTCCGTGACTAGCGGGGGGGCAAGCACAGATACGCAGTATTTT. Translating gives CASSSVTSGGASTDTQYF.

The CDR3 bases are TGTGCCAGCAGTGAAACTGGAGTAGGGGTTAACTATGGCTACACCTTC. Translation: CASSETGVGVNYGYTF. The V call is TRBV2, the J call TRBJ1-2; the D gene is possibly TRBD1 (5 bases). The V end lost 2 bases, the J end lost 1 base, and 14 bases lay between the germline ends. The CDR3 has 16 residues. CDR1 and CDR2 (germline): SNHLY, FYNNEI.

The chain combines TRBV5-1 with TRBJ1-3; a weak D match, TRBD1 (6 bases). Germline-derived CDR1 and CDR2 are SGHRS and YFSETQ. V dropped 4 bases and J dropped 0 bases, with 17 bases sitting between them. CDR3 length: 17 residues. This chain's CDR3 is CASSAGSGGSSGNTIYF. The DNA for the CDR3 is TGCGCCAGCAGCGCCGGGTCTGGGGGCTCCTCTGGAAACACCATATATTTT.

The chain has TRBV7-2 and TRBJ1-4, with 11 nucleotides matching TRBD1. Germline V gene lookup returns CDR1 SGHTA and CDR2 FQGNSA. This CDR3 region has 16 residues. The junction had 6 bases not matched to a gene; V was cut back by 2 bases and J by 7 bases. The CDR3 bases are TGTGCCAGCAGCTTACTTCCGGGACAGGGGGGTGAAAAACTGTTTTTT. Protein: CASSLLPGQGGEKLFF.

This clone was seen more than once but under ten times. The rearrangement links TRBV2 to TRBJ1-1; weak D call: TRBD1 (6 bases). Per germline, CDR1 SNHLY and CDR2 FYNNEI. This CDR3 spans 13 amino acids. Trimming stripped 6 bases from V and 8 bases from J, with 16 bases between. The CDR3 DNA is TGTGCCAGCAGCCCCGAAAGGGGACAAGAAGCTTTCTTT. Amino acids: CASSPERGQEAFF.

The V call is TRBV7-9, the J call TRBJ2-1; perhaps TRBD2 as D (6 bases). This CDR3 spans 17 amino acids. Trimming left V 4 bases short and J 3 bases short, with 19 bases between. Per germline, CDR1 SEHNR and CDR2 FQNEAQ (reference sequence). The CDR3 loop reads CASSSYRGTRGYNEQFF. DNA of the CDR3: TGTGCCAGCAGCTCATACCGTGGGACTCGAGGCTACAATGAGCAGTTCTTC.

The chain recombines TRBV9 with TRBJ1-1; 9 nucleotides match TRBD1. The CDR3 consists of 16 residues. The V gene's germline CDR1 is SGDLS and CDR2 YYNGEE. V dropped 0 bases and J dropped 5; count of bases not matched to a gene: 8. The CDR3 nucleotides are TGTGCCAGCAGCGTAGTGGACAGGGGTTGGGGTACTGAAGCTTTCTTT. As protein: CASSVVDRGWGTEAFF.

The chain has TRBV2 and TRBJ1-1; no reliable D call. CDR1 is SNHLY, CDR2 FYNNEI, per germline. CDR3 length equals 14 residues. Trimming shortened V by 8 bases and J by 6 bases, and 19 bases separated the two germline ends. This CDR3 is CASALSSRDAEAFF. CDR3 nucleotides: TGTGCCAGCGCCCTTAGTAGCCGAGACGCTGAAGCTTTCTTT.

This chain connects TRBV5-1 to TRBJ1-4, with 12 bases aligning to TRBD1. Germline CDR1 and CDR2: SGHRS and YFSETQ. The J segment lost 3 bases and the V segment lost 1 base, leaving 4 bases of the junction unmatched. The CDR3 length is 17 residues. In DNA, the CDR3 is TGCGCCAGCAGCTTGCAGGGACAGGGGGCTGCTAATGAAAAACTGTTTTTT. Protein: CASSLQGQGAANEKLFF.

With respect to this clone: The junction departs from the called germline gene at one end, perhaps through a read error. The chain carries TRBV5-1 and TRBJ1-1, with 10 bases matching TRBD1. The length of the CDR3 is 13 residues. Germline lookup yields CDR1 SGHRS and CDR2 YFSETQ. CDR3 protein: CASSPTTGTGDIF. Here the CDR3 DNA reads TGCGCCAGCAGCCCTACTACTGGGACAGGGGATATCTTT.

The chain joins TRBV2 to TRBJ2-1, with 9 nucleotides matching TRBD1. After removal of 5 bases from V and 4 bases from J, the junction contained 6 bases not matched to a gene. The germline CDR1 and CDR2 sequences are SNHLY and FYNNEI. The CDR3 sequence is 15 residues long. The CDR3 is CASSPGTGPYNEQFF. The CDR3 bases are TGTGCCAGCAGTCCTGGGACAGGGCCATACAATGAGCAGTTCTTC.

The chain combines TRBV5-4 with TRBJ2-5; the match to TRBD1 covers 11 bases. V gave up 4 bases and J gave up 1 base; unmatched junction bases: 6. The length of the CDR3 is 16 residues. Germline assignment: CDR1 SGHNT and CDR2 YYREEE (reference sequence). The CDR3 DNA sequence: TGTGCCAGCAGCGAGAGGGACAGGGGGTCCCAAGAGACCCAGTACTTC. Translated: CASSERDRGSQETQYF.

The chain has TRBV30 and TRBJ1-6; D is unclear. The V gene lost 0 bases and the J gene lost 4 bases, with 7 bases spanning the gap. The CDR3 has 14 amino acids. Germline V gives CDR1 GTSNPN, CDR2 SVGIG (reference sequence). The CDR3 sequence is CAWSVTGYNSPLHF. The CDR3 nucleotides are TGTGCCTGGAGTGTAACCGGGTATAATTCACCCCTCCACTTT.

The chain uses TRBV2 and TRBJ2-3, with 8 bases identical to TRBD2. The germline gives CDR1 SNHLY, CDR2 FYNNEI. V was clipped by 8 bases and J by 0 bases; unmatched bases: 7. CDR3 size: 15 residues. The CDR3 here is CASRGGAFSTDTQYF. Here the CDR3 DNA reads TGTGCCAGCCGGGGGGGGGCATTTAGCACAGATACGCAGTATTTT.

V is TRBV18 and J is TRBJ1-2; D is ambiguous. Trimming stripped 0 bases from V and 8 bases from J, with 13 bases between. The CDR3 has 14 residues. The germline V gene encodes CDR1 KGHSH and CDR2 LQKENI. The CDR3 sequence: CASSPPVQAGGYTF. In nucleotides, the CDR3 is TGTGCCAGCTCACCACCGGTCCAGGCTGGCGGCTACACCTTC.

The J gene is TRBJ2-7, the V gene TRBV9; TRBD2 agrees at 16 bases. The CDR3 has 17 residues. Germline assignment: CDR1 SGDLS and CDR2 YYNGEE. The ends lost 3 bases at V and 2 bases at J; junction bases unmatched: 5. CDR3 nucleotides: TGTGCCAGCAGCGCGGGACTAGCGGGGGGGCCGACCTACGAGCAGTACTTC. Translating gives CASSAGLAGGPTYEQYF.

The V and J genes are TRBV7-3 and TRBJ2-1; D uncertain. Trimming left V 4 bases short and J 0 bases short, with 10 bases between. The germline CDR1 and CDR2 sequences are SGHTA and FQGTGA. This CDR3 spans 15 amino acids. The CDR3 DNA reads TGTGCCAGCAGCTCCGCCAGGAGCTCCTACAATGAGCAGTTCTTC. It is translated as CASSSARSSYNEQFF.

The chain uses TRBV11-2 and TRBJ2-7; a possible D gene is TRBD1 (6 bases). Trimming left V 5 bases short and J 5 bases short, with 16 bases between. From germline, CDR1 is SGHAT and CDR2 FQNNGV. The CDR3 extends over 14 amino acids. The CDR3 spells CASSRTGRSDEQYF. CDR3 nucleotides: TGTGCCAGCAGCCGTACAGGGAGAAGCGACGAGCAGTACTTC. The complete variable domain, with remaining parts taken from reference TRBV11-2 and TRBJ2-7, reads EAGVAQSPRYKIIEKRQSVAFWCNPISGHATLYWYQQILGQGPKLLIQFQNNGVVDDSQLPKDRFSAERLKGVDSTLKIQPAKLEDSAVYLCASSRTGRSDEQYFGPGTRLTVT.